This is a list of T cell receptor beta chains from one sample in a study of T cell responses to AZD1222 COVID-19 vaccine. Profiling relied on immunoSEQ multiplex PCR, and the TCRdb table lists in-frame clones only, not all of them. Reported are over 120,000 clones; the ten largest clones contain approximately 2%. The sequencing sample was made of peripheral blood. The receptors were gathered from an adult in good health. Each CDR3 is given with its conserved first and last residue. The D gene is left open where the match is weak.

d_call	v_call	j_call	cdr3_aa	cdr3_nt
TRBD2	TRBV4-1	TRBJ2-1	CASSQAPGAGALYNEQFF	TGCGCCAGCAGCCAAGCGCCTGGAGCGGGGGCCCTCTACAATGAGCAGTTCTTC
TRBD1	TRBV5-1	TRBJ1-1	CASSITGGSTEAFF	TGCGCCAGCAGTATTACAGGGGGATCGACTGAAGCTTTCTTT
TRBD2	TRBV7-3	TRBJ2-3	CASRLAGTTDTQYF	TGTGCCAGTCGACTAGCGGGGACCACAGATACGCAGTATTTT
-	TRBV25-1	TRBJ1-1	CASTQAGFEAFF	TGTGCCAGCACCCAGGCCGGTTTTGAAGCTTTCTTT
-	TRBV2	TRBJ1-1	CASSRNTREAFF	TGTGCCAGCAGTAGGAACACAAGAGAAGCTTTCTTT
-	TRBV6-2/TRBV6-3	TRBJ2-7	CASSYPPGKQHYEQYF	TGTGCCAGCAGTTATCCCCCAGGGAAGCAACACTACGAGCAGTACTTC
-	TRBV6-5	TRBJ1-1	CASSSNIPQGYTEAFF	TGTGCCAGCAGTTCCAATATACCCCAGGGGTACACTGAAGCTTTCTTT
-	TRBV24-1	TRBJ1-6	CATSRAEAGSPLHF	TGTGCCACCTCCCGGGCGGAGGCTGGATCACCCCTCCACTTT
TRBD1	TRBV18	TRBJ1-1	CASSTDRGRGNTEAFF	TGTGCCAGCTCCACGGACAGGGGGCGCGGGAACACTGAAGCTTTCTTT
TRBD1	TRBV27	TRBJ1-1	CASSRTGLSANTEAFF	TGTGCCAGCAGTCGGACAGGGTTGAGTGCCAACACTGAAGCTTTCTTT
-	TRBV3-1/TRBV3-2	TRBJ1-2	CASSQLTGYTF	TGTGCCAGCAGCCAATTAACTGGCTACACCTTC
-	TRBV29-1	TRBJ1-2	CSVEIPQDRYYGYTF	TGCAGCGTTGAAATCCCCCAGGACCGCTACTATGGCTACACCTTC
TRBD1	TRBV11-3	TRBJ2-2	CASSPGVTGDTGELFF	TGTGCCAGCAGCCCAGGAGTAACAGGGGACACCGGGGAGCTGTTTTTT
TRBD2	TRBV2	TRBJ2-3	CASKRGEVTDTQYF	TGTGCCAGCAAGCGGGGGGAAGTCACAGATACGCAGTATTTT
TRBD1	TRBV15	TRBJ1-2	CATSGTGLYGYTF	TGTGCCACCAGCGGGACAGGTCTCTATGGCTACACCTTC
-	TRBV28	TRBJ1-1	CASSPSQGRYTEAFF	TGTGCCAGCAGTCCCTCCCAGGGTCGTTACACTGAAGCTTTCTTT
-	TRBV28	TRBJ2-1	CASSAQDEQFF	TGTGCCAGCAGTGCCCAGGATGAGCAGTTCTTC
TRBD2	TRBV7-9	TRBJ2-5	CASSPGLAGARTETQYF	TGTGCCAGCAGCCCAGGACTAGCGGGGGCCAGGACTGAGACCCAGTACTTC
TRBD1	TRBV29-1	TRBJ1-1	CSVDWDRSNTEAFF	TGCAGCGTTGACTGGGACAGGTCGAACACTGAAGCTTTCTTT
-	TRBV28	TRBJ1-5	CASSLWRQPQHF	TGTGCCAGCAGTTTATGGAGGCAGCCCCAGCATTTT
-	TRBV14	TRBJ1-2	CASSQQINYGYTF	TGTGCCAGCAGCCAGCAGATTAACTATGGCTACACCTTC
-	TRBV12-3/TRBV12-4	TRBJ2-1	CASSLVHEQFF	TGTGCCAGCAGTTTAGTACACGAGCAGTTCTTC
TRBD2	TRBV7-8	TRBJ2-1	CASSQPTSGGANEQFF	TGTGCCAGCAGCCAACCCACTAGCGGGGGGGCCAATGAGCAGTTCTTC
TRBD1	TRBV19	TRBJ1-1	CASSPPQGALGEAFF	TGTGCCAGTAGCCCCCCTCAGGGGGCGCTTGGTGAAGCTTTCTTT
-	TRBV28	TRBJ1-4	CASSHPDRTENEKLFF	TGTGCCAGCAGTCATCCAGACAGAACCGAAAATGAAAAACTGTTTTTT
-	TRBV7-8	TRBJ1-5	CASTGQINQPQHF	TGTGCCAGCACAGGACAGATCAATCAGCCCCAGCATTTT
-	TRBV14	TRBJ1-1	CASSQEGRGETEAFF	TGTGCCAGCAGCCAAGAGGGGCGAGGAGAAACTGAAGCTTTCTTT
-	TRBV6-1	TRBJ1-1	CASSESAATEAFF	TGTGCCAGCAGTGAATCTGCGGCCACTGAAGCTTTCTTT
-	TRBV4-1	TRBJ1-2	CASSQGDTLGYGYTF	TGCGCCAGCAGCCAAGGGGATACGCTGGGGTATGGCTACACCTTC
TRBD2	TRBV3-1/TRBV3-2	TRBJ2-3	CASSQGLAGGSTDTQYF	TGTGCCAGCAGCCAAGGACTAGCGGGGGGTAGCACAGATACGCAGTATTTT
-	TRBV28	TRBJ1-3	CASSLPLRGNTIYF	TGTGCCAGCAGCCTCCCGTTACGCGGAAACACCATATATTTT
TRBD1	TRBV6-1	TRBJ1-5	CASSEGQVNNQPQHF	TGTGCCAGCAGCGAAGGACAGGTAAACAATCAGCCCCAGCATTTT
TRBD1	TRBV28	TRBJ1-5	CASSSSGGSNQPQHF	TGTGCCAGCAGTTCCTCAGGGGGGAGCAATCAGCCCCAGCATTTT
TRBD1	TRBV6-5	TRBJ2-7	CASRGTGTYEQYF	TGTGCCAGCAGGGGGACAGGGACCTACGAGCAGTACTTC
-	TRBV7-7	TRBJ1-1	CASSLGAAFSGAEAFF	TGTGCCAGCAGCTTAGGAGCGGCCTTCTCCGGCGCTGAAGCTTTCTTT
-	TRBV5-1	TRBJ1-5	CASSLYSGSNQPQHF	TGCGCCAGCAGCTTGTACTCGGGCTCCAATCAGCCCCAGCATTTT
TRBD1	TRBV13	TRBJ2-7	CASSFIGTGFSEQYF	TGTGCCAGCAGCTTTATCGGGACAGGGTTCTCCGAGCAGTACTTC
-	TRBV7-3	TRBJ2-1	CASSLTVLAWNEQFF	TGTGCCAGCAGCTTAACTGTGCTAGCGTGGAATGAGCAGTTCTTC
-	TRBV6-6	TRBJ2-1	CASSTRTDNEQFF	TGTGCCAGCAGTACCAGGACAGACAATGAGCAGTTCTTC
TRBD1	TRBV7-2	TRBJ1-1	CASSLPGQGLRNTEAFF	TGTGCCAGCAGCCTCCCGGGACAGGGGCTTCGGAACACTGAAGCTTTCTTT
TRBD2	TRBV2	TRBJ2-7	CASNLGGGVYEQYF	TGTGCCAGCAATTTGGGCGGGGGGGTCTACGAGCAGTACTTC
-	TRBV11-2	TRBJ2-2	CASSPLGARLTGELFF	TGTGCCAGCAGCCCCCTGGGAGCCCGCCTCACCGGGGAGCTGTTTTTT
-	TRBV24-1	TRBJ1-4	CATSDPRLGTNEKLFF	TGTGCCACCAGTGACCCCCGGCTGGGAACTAATGAAAAACTGTTTTTT
-	TRBV5-1	TRBJ1-4	CASSGDVGQGKLFF	TGCGCCAGCAGCGGCGATGTGGGGCAAGGAAAACTGTTTTTT
TRBD1	TRBV6-5	TRBJ1-6	CASSSDRTGDSPLHF	TGTGCCAGCAGTTCAGACAGGACAGGGGATTCACCCCTCCACTTT
-	TRBV6-1	TRBJ1-2	CASSEEGQVGYYGYTF	TGTGCCAGCAGCGAAGAGGGGCAAGTGGGGTACTATGGCTACACCTTC
TRBD1	TRBV18	TRBJ1-2	CASSPLVRTGANYGYTF	TGTGCCAGCTCACCACTGGTACGGACAGGGGCTAACTATGGCTACACCTTC
-	TRBV5-1	TRBJ1-2	CASSLGGQQPPQPYGYTF	TGCGCCAGCAGCTTGGGGGGTCAGCAGCCACCCCAACCCTATGGCTACACCTTC